The text below deals with one TCR beta chain. The target antigen is unknown. It was 200 ng DNA, 25,000 to 35,000 T cell genomes, that sorted-subset replicate PCRs used. Sequenced by immunoSEQ multiplex PCR; TCRdb stores in-frame clones only, minus some. The data contain millions of clones, more than 85% of them singletons. The data originate from a study of shared clonotypes between healthy human individuals. Findings and limits, study-wide: Among donors, clonotype sharing was expected to be affected by sequencing depth.

Naive-designated CD8 cells lacked CD45RO, were positively enriched for CCR7, and omitted terminally differentiated effector memory CD45RA+ cells. Donors had no recently reported acute infections or vaccinations and were HIV-negative. Trimming cost V 0 bases and J 0 bases; bases outside gene matches: 10. The CDR3 totals 18 residues. CDR1 is SGHRS and CDR2 is YFSETQ in the germline V gene. The chain combines TRBV5-1 with TRBJ2-7, with TRBD2 identical over 9 bases. The sequenced sample consisted of naive CD8+ T cells from PBMCs. The TCR comes from a man aged 18 to 35 in good health. Some clones in this sample may be carry-over from other donors' samples. Written as DNA, the CDR3 is TGCGCCAGCAGCTTGGAGGCTAGCGGGGTACTCAGCTCCTACGAGCAGTACTTC. Its translation is CASSLEASGVLSSYEQYF.